The 16 T cell receptor beta chains presented below share a single source sample, sequenced in a study of blood T cell repertoires in COVID-19. Data came from immunoSEQ multiplex PCR; TCRdb stores just in-frame clones and leaves some out. The sample includes 400,000 to 500,000 clones, 88% of them seen just once. The sample taken for sequencing was PBMCs or T cells enriched from blood (not recorded which). All receptors come from a middle-aged woman who had recovered from COVID-19.

This chain uses TRBV29-1 with TRBJ1-6, with 9 bases matching TRBD1. The V segment lost 7 bases and the J segment 10 bases; nucleotides outside the gene matches: 8. CDR3 size: 13 residues. CDR1 and CDR2 from the germline V gene are SQVTM and ANQGSEA. The CDR3 protein is CSAQTGQGSPLHF. The CDR3 nucleotides are TGCAGCGCCCAAACGGGACAGGGATCACCCCTCCACTTT.

The chain carries TRBV5-5 and TRBJ1-5, with a tentative D call TRBD1 (6 bases). Germline V CDR1 and CDR2: SGHKS, YYEKEE (reference sequence). CDR3 length equals 17 residues. Trimming pared 2 bases from V and 0 bases from J, leaving 15 bases between. The CDR3 DNA is TGTGCCAGCAGCTTTCGCCTACAGGGCTATAGCAATCAGCCCCAGCATTTT. Amino acid sequence: CASSFRLQGYSNQPQHF.

The chain is built from TRBV7-6 and TRBJ1-1, with D possibly being TRBD1 (6 bases). Germline loops: CDR1 SGHVS, CDR2 FNYEAQ. This CDR3 has 15 amino acids. Trimming left V 5 bases short and J 1 base short, with 14 bases between. For the CDR3, the DNA is TGTGCCAGCAGCCGAACCAGGGGTGAGAACACTGAAGCTTTCTTT. It specifies CASSRTRGENTEAFF.

The J gene is TRBJ2-7, the V gene TRBV3-1 (or the pseudogene TRBV3-2); 7 bases agree with TRBD1. CDR3 length: 14 amino acids. Unmatched junction bases numbered 5, after V lost 4 bases and J lost 2 bases. Germline V CDR1 and CDR2: LGHDT, YNNKEL (reference sequence). CDR3 sequence (DNA): TGTGCCAGCAGCCCTCGGGACAGACCCTACGAGCAGTACTTC. Protein product: CASSPRDRPYEQYF.

This chain joins TRBV6-1 and TRBJ1-2, with 7 bases fitting TRBD1. In germline, CDR1 is MNHNS, CDR2 SASEGT. V shed 0 bases and J 10 bases; nucleotides not matched to a gene: 5. The CDR3 loop spans 13 amino acids. CDR3 loop: CASSEAWTGHYTF. The CDR3 DNA reads TGTGCCAGCAGTGAAGCGTGGACAGGCCACTACACCTTC.

The chain couples TRBV9 to TRBJ2-1, with 9 bases lining up with TRBD2. The CDR3 runs to 15 residues. Unmatched junction bases numbered 9, after V lost 1 base and J lost 10 bases. Per the germline V gene, CDR1 is SGDLS and CDR2 is YYNGEE. The CDR3 nucleotides are TGTGCCAGCAGCGTAACGGCGGGAGGGCCCTTGGAGCAGTTCTTC. It yields the protein CASSVTAGGPLEQFF.

The J gene is TRBJ2-5, the V gene TRBV19; 9 positions match TRBD1. The CDR3 has 14 residues. With 5 bases clipped from V and 5 bases from J, the junction kept 6 bases outside the gene matches. The germline CDR1 and CDR2 sequences are LNHDA and SQIVND (reference sequence). CDR3 in amino acids: CASSSTGGDETQYF. For the CDR3, the DNA is TGTGCCAGTAGTTCCACAGGGGGCGATGAGACCCAGTACTTC.

Here the CDR3 reads CASSDGGAGQYF. In nucleotides, the CDR3 is TGTGCCAGCAGTGATGGGGGGGCCGGGCAGTACTTC. The chain employs TRBV25-1 and TRBJ2-7; TRBD2 is a possible D gene (7 bases). Germline CDR1 and CDR2: MGHDK and SYGVNS. Trimming stripped 3 bases from V and 9 bases from J, with 12 bases between. The CDR3 runs to 12 residues.

The rearrangement joins TRBV5-6 to TRBJ1-2; D may be TRBD1 (5 bases). The germline V and J ends were trimmed by 1 base and 3 bases, with 10 bases remaining between them. The CDR3 is 14 residues long. The germline V gene encodes CDR1 SGHDT and CDR2 YYEEEE. The CDR3 DNA reads TGTGCCAGCAGCTTGTCAGGGAGGTACTATGGCTACACCTTC. Translated: CASSLSGRYYGYTF.

This chain connects TRBV11-3 to TRBJ1-1, with 9 positions matching TRBD1. Looked up from germline, CDR1 is SGHNT and CDR2 is YENEEA. This CDR3 region has 15 residues. V trimming: 4 bases; J trimming: 11 bases; junction bases outside the gene matches: 14. The CDR3 nucleotides are TGTGCCAGCAGCTCACCGGGACAGGGACGGGTTATGGCTTTCTTT. Amino acids: CASSSPGQGRVMAFF.

The chain carries TRBV5-1 and TRBJ2-2; 12 nucleotides line up with TRBD2. The V gene end was trimmed by 4 bases and the J gene end by 5 bases; junction bases not matched to a gene: 3. Germline lookup yields CDR1 SGHRS and CDR2 YFSETQ. This CDR3 has 15 residues. In DNA, the CDR3 is TGCGCCAGCAGCGGAACTAGCGGGAGGACCGGGGAGCTGTTTTTT. Translated, it gives CASSGTSGRTGELFF.

The chain employs TRBV7-9 and TRBJ1-1, with TRBD1 matching 7 bases. Germline CDR1 is SEHNR and CDR2 is FQNEAQ (reference sequence). The CDR3 spans 17 residues. The junction had 12 bases not matched to a gene; V was cut back by 0 bases and J by 5 bases. In DNA, the CDR3 is TGTGCCAGCAGCTTAGCTATTCTCACAGGGGTGGGAACTGAAGCTTTCTTT. Translating gives CASSLAILTGVGTEAFF.

This clone was recorded once. This chain joins TRBV19 and TRBJ1-3; D remains unclear. V lost 7 bases and J lost 9, with 19 bases in between. The CDR3 sequence is 14 residues long. Germline V gene data show CDR1 as LNHDA and CDR2 as SQIVND (reference sequence). The CDR3 sequence: CASIPINPPFTIYF. The CDR3 nucleotides are TGTGCCAGTATCCCTATAAACCCCCCCTTCACCATATATTTT.

In this sample, this clone turned up a few times. This chain connects TRBV9 to TRBJ1-6; D is possibly TRBD1 (6 bases). The CDR3 has 12 amino acids. V was cut by 7 bases and J by 5 bases, with 7 bases left in between. Germline CDR1 is SGDLS and CDR2 is YYNGEE. This chain's CDR3 is CASGTNNSPLHF. The DNA for the CDR3 is TGTGCCAGCGGGACAAATAATTCACCCCTCCACTTT.

In its sample, this clone was seen once. The chain has TRBV7-2 and TRBJ2-3, with 11 bases identical to TRBD2. CDR1 is SGHTA and CDR2 is FQGNSA in the germline V gene. The CDR3 runs to 18 residues. V shed 1 base and J 0 bases; nucleotides not matched to a gene: 6. The CDR3 sequence is CASSLDLAGGVSTDTQYF. The CDR3 DNA reads TGTGCCAGCAGCTTAGACCTAGCGGGAGGAGTGAGCACAGATACGCAGTATTTT.

This clone was observed once. This chain links TRBV9 with TRBJ1-5; D remains unclear. V lost 3 bases and J 3 bases, leaving 19 bases between the germline ends. Germline V gene lookup returns CDR1 SGDLS and CDR2 YYNGEE. The CDR3 extends over 17 amino acids. The CDR3 reads CASSAGLAADSNQPQHF. CDR3 DNA sequence: TGTGCCAGCAGCGCAGGACTGGCGGCGGACTCCAATCAGCCCCAGCATTTT.